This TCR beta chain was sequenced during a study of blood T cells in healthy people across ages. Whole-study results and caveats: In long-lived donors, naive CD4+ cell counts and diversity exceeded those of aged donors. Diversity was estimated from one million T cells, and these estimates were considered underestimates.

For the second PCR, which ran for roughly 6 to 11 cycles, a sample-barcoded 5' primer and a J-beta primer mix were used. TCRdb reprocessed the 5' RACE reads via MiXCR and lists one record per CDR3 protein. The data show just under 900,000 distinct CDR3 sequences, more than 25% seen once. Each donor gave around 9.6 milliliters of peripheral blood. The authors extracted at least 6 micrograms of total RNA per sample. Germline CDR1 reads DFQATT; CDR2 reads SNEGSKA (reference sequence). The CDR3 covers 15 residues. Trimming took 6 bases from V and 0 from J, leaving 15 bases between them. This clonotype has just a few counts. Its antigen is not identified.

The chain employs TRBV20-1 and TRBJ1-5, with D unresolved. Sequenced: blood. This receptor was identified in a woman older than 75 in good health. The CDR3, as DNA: TGCAGTGCCCAGGAGGCTGGATATAGCAATCAGCCCCAGCATTTT. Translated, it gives CSAQEAGYSNQPQHF.